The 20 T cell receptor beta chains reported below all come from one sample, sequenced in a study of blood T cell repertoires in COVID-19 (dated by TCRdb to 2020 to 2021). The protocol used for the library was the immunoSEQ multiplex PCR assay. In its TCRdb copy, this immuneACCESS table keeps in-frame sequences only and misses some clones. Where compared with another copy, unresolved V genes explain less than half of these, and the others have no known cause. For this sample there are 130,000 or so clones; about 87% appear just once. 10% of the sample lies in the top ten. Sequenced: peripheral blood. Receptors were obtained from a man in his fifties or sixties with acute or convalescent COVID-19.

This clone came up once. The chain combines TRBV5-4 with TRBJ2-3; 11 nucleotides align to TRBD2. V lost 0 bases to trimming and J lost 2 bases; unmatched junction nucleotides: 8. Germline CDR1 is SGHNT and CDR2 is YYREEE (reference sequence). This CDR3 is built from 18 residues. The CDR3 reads CASSLDPASGGSTDTQYF. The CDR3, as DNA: TGTGCCAGCAGCTTGGATCCCGCTAGCGGGGGGTCCACAGATACGCAGTATTTT.

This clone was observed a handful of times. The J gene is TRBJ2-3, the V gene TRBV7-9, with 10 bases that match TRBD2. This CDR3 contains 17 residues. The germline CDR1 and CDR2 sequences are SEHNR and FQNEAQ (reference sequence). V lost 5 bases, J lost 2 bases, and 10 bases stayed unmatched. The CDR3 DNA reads TGTGCCAGCAGCCCACGTGGGACTAGCGTATACACAGATACGCAGTATTTT. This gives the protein CASSPRGTSVYTDTQYF.

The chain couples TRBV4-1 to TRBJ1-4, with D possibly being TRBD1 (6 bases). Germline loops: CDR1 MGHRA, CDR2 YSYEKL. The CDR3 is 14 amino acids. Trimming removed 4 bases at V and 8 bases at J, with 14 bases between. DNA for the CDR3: TGCGCCAGCAGCCTGGGGGGGCTGCGGGAAAAACTGTTTTTT. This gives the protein CASSLGGLREKLFF.

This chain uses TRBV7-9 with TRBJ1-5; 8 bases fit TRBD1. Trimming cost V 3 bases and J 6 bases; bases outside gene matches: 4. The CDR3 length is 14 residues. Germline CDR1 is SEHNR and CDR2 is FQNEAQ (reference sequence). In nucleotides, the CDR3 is TGTGCCAGCAGCTTTGACAGGGGTGGTCAGCCCCAGCATTTT. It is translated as CASSFDRGGQPQHF. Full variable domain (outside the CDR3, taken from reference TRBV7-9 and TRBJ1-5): DTGVSQNPRHKITKRGQNVTFRCDPISEHNRLYWYRQTLGQGPEFLTYFQNEAQLEKSRLLSDRFSAERPKGSFSTLEIQRTEQGDSAMYLCASSFDRGGQPQHFGDGTRLSIL.

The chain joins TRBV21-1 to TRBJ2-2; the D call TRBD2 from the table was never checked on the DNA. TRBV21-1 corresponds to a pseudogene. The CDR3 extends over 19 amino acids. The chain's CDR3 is CASLVGPGRTSGHTGELFF. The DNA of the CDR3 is TGTGCCAGCCTCGTGGGACCGGGTCGGACTAGCGGGCACACCGGGGAGCTGTTTTTT.

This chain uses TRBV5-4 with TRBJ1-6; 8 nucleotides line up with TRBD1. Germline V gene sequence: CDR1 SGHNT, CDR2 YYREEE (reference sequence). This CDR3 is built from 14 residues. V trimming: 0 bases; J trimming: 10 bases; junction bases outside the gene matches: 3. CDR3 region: CASSLGQGSSPLHF. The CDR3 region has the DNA TGTGCCAGCAGCTTGGGACAGGGGAGCTCACCCCTCCACTTT.

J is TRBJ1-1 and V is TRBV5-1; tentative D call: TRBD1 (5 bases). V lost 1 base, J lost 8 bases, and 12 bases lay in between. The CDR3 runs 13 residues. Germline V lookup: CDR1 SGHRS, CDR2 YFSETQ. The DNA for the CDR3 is TGCGCCAGCAGCTTGAGACAGATCGAAGAAGCTTTCTTT. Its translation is CASSLRQIEEAFF.

CDR3 nucleotide sequence: TGCAGCGTTGAAACAGGGAATCCCGATGGCTACACCTTC. Protein sequence: CSVETGNPDGYTF. This chain connects TRBV29-1 to TRBJ1-2; tentative D call: TRBD1 (6 bases). Germline CDR1 is SQVTM and CDR2 is ANQGSEA. With 2 bases removed from V and 6 bases from J, the gap between germline ends came to 13 bases. The CDR3 totals 13 residues.

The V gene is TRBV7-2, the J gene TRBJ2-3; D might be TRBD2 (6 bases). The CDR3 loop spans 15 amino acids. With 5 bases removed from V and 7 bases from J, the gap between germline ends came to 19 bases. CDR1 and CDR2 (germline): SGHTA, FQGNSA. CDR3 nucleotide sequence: TGTGCCAGCAGCAAGGGGTGGGACTCCGTCTATACGCAGTATTTT. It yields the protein CASSKGWDSVYTQYF.

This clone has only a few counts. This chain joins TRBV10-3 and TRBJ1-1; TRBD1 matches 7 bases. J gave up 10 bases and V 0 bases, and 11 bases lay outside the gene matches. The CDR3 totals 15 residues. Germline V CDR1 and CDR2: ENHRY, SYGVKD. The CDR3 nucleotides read TGTGCCATCAGTGAGTCGACAGGGATGTACCTAACAGCTTTCTTT. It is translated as CAISESTGMYLTAFF.

CDR3 sequence (DNA): TGTGCCAGCAGGTCGACTGCACTAGACACAGATACGCAGTATTTT. Its translation: CASRSTALDTDTQYF. This chain connects TRBV6-5 to TRBJ2-3; D is perhaps TRBD2 (5 bases). The germline V gene has CDR1 MNHEY and CDR2 SVGAGI. With 6 bases removed from V and 2 bases from J, the gap between germline ends came to 15 bases. The CDR3 runs 15 residues.

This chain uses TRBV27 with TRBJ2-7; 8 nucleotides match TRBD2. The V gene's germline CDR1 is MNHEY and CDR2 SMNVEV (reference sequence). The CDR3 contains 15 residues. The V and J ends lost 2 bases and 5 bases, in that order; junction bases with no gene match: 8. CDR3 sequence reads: CASSLGWSGSHEQYF. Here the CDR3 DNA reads TGTGCCAGCAGTTTAGGATGGAGCGGGAGCCACGAGCAGTACTTC.

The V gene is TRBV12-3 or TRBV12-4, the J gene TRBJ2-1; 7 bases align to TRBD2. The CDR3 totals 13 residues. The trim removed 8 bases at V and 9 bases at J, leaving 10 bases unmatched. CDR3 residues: CASRRSGRVEQFF. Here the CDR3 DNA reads TGTGCCAGCCGGCGTAGCGGGCGAGTTGAGCAGTTCTTC.

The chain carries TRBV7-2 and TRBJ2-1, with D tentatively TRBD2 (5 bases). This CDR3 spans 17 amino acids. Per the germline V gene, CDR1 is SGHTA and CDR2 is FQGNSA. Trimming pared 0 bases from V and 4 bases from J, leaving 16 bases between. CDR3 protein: CASSLAATAALYNEQFF. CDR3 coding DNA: TGTGCCAGCAGCTTAGCCGCCACAGCGGCCCTTTACAATGAGCAGTTCTTC.

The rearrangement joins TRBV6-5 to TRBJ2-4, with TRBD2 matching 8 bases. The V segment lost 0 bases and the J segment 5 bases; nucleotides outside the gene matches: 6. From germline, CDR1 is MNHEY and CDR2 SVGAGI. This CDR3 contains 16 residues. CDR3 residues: CASSYSGREGENIQYF. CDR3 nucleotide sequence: TGTGCCAGCAGTTACTCGGGACGGGAGGGGGAAAACATTCAGTACTTC.

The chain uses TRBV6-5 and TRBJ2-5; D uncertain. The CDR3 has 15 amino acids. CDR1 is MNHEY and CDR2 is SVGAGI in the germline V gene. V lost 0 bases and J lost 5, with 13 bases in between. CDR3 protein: CASSYSIVAGETQYF. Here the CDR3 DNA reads TGTGCCAGCAGTTACTCTATTGTAGCCGGGGAGACCCAGTACTTC.

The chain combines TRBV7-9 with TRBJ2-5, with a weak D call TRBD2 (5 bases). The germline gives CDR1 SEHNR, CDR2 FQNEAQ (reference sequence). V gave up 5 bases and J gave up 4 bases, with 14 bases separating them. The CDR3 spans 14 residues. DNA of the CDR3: TGTGCCAGCAGCACCCTCGACTATTCAGAGACCCAGTACTTC. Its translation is CASSTLDYSETQYF.

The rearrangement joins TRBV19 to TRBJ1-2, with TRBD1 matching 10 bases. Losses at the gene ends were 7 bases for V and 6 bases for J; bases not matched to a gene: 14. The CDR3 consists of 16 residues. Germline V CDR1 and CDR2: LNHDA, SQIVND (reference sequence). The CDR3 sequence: CASNPKGQGSRDGYTF. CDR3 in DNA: TGTGCCAGTAACCCCAAGGGACAGGGGAGTAGGGATGGCTACACCTTC.

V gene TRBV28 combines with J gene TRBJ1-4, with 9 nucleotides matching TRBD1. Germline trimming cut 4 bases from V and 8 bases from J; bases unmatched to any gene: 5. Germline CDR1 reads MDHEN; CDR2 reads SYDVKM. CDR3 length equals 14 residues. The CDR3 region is CASSSGTGYEKLFF. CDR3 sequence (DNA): TGTGCCAGCAGTTCCGGGACAGGGTACGAAAAACTGTTTTTT.

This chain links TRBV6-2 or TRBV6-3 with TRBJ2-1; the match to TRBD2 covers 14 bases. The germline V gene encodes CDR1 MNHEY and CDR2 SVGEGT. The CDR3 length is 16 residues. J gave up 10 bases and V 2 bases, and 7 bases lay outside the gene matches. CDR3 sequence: CASSYHRTSGGQEQFF. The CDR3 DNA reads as TGTGCCAGCAGTTACCACCGGACTAGCGGGGGGCAGGAGCAGTTCTTC.